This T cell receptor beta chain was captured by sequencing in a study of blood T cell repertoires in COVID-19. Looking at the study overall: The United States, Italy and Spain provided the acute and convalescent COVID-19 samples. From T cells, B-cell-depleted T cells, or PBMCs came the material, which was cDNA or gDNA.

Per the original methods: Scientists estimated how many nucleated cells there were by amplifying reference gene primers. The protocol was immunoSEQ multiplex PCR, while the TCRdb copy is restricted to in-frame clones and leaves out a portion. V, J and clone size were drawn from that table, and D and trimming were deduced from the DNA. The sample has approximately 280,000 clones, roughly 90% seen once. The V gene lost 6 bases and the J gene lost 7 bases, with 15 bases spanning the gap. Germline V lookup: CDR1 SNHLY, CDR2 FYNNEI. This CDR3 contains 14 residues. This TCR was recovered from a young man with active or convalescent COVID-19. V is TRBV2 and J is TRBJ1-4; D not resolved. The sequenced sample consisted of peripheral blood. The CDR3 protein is CASSPTLIREKLFF. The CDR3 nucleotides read TGTGCCAGCAGCCCAACCCTAATTCGTGAAAAACTGTTTTTT. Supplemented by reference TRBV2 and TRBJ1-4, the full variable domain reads EPEVTQTPSHQVTQMGQEVILRCVPISNHLYFYWYRQILGQKVEFLVSFYNNEISEKSEIFDDQFSVERPDGSNFTLKIRSTKLEDSAMYFCASSPTLIREKLFFGSGTQLSVL.